The 29 T cell receptor beta chains reported below all come from one sample, sequenced in a study of response to subunit inactivated influenza vaccine. TCRdb processed the RT-PCR reads anew with MiXCR; each CDR3 protein has one entry. The sample consists of about 830,000 distinct CDR3 sequences, less than 20% of them appearing once. The material was PBMCs from blood, obtained 5 days after vaccination. These receptors were collected from a man aged 50-60 years who received an inactivated influenza vaccine.

The chain links TRBV7-3 to TRBJ2-1, with 14 bases aligning to TRBD2. Germline CDR1 SGHTA, CDR2 FQGTGA. The ends lost 0 bases at V and 0 bases at J; junction bases unmatched: 7. This CDR3 comprises 20 residues. The CDR3 DNA is TGTGCCAGCAGCTTAACCGGGACTAGCGGGGGCCGGAGCTCCTACAATGAGCAGTTCTTC. This gives the protein CASSLTGTSGGRSSYNEQFF.

This clonotype was counted only a few times. V gene TRBV29-1 combines with J gene TRBJ2-3, with D unclear. V lost 1 base to trimming and J lost 1 base, with 12 bases between them. This CDR3 region has 15 residues. Per germline, CDR1 SQVTM and CDR2 ANQGSEA. The CDR3 DNA is TGCAGCGTTGAAGTTCCGTTTATACGCACAGATACGCAGTATTTT. This gives the protein CSVEVPFIRTDTQYF.

The chain has TRBV18 and TRBJ2-7; 7 nucleotides match TRBD1. Germline values: CDR1 KGHSH, CDR2 LQKENI. This CDR3 is built from 17 residues. After removal of 6 bases from V and 2 bases from J, the junction contained 16 bases not matched to a gene. CDR3 DNA sequence: TGTGCCAGCTCGACCACCCCCTCATGGACAGGCGCCTACGAGCAGTACTTC. Translation gives CASSTTPSWTGAYEQYF. Variable domain in full (rest from reference TRBV18 and TRBJ2-7): NAGVMQNPRHLVRRRGQEARLRCSPMKGHSHVYWYRQLPEEGLKFMVYLQKENIIDESGMPKERFSAEFPKEGPSILRIQQVVRGDSAAYFCASSTTPSWTGAYEQYFGPGTRLTVT.

Only a few counts were recorded for this clonotype. The rearrangement joins TRBV4-3 to TRBJ2-1; D is perhaps TRBD2 (6 bases). Germline values: CDR1 LGHNA, CDR2 YSLEER. V shed 0 bases and J shed 4 bases, with 10 bases lying between them. The CDR3 contains 15 residues. The DNA of the CDR3 is TGCGCCAGCAGCCAAGATGGGGGACTTTACAATGAGCAGTTCTTC. It is translated as CASSQDGGLYNEQFF.

Written as DNA, the CDR3 is TGTGCCAGCAGCCCACCCGGGACAGGGGGGCCCGAGCAGTACTTC. This encodes CASSPPGTGGPEQYF. The rearrangement joins TRBV7-9 to TRBJ2-7; 11 bases agree with TRBD1. The CDR3 contains 15 residues. The junction had 9 bases not matched to a gene; V was cut back by 5 bases and J by 6 bases. Germline V gene data show CDR1 as SEHNR and CDR2 as FQNEAQ (reference sequence). The full variable domain, in which reference TRBV7-9 and TRBJ2-7 provide the parts outside the CDR3, is DTGVSQNPRHKITKRGQNVTFRCDPISEHNRLYWYRQTLGQGPEFLTYFQNEAQLEKSRLLSDRFSAERPKGSFSTLEIQRTEQGDSAMYLCASSPPGTGGPEQYFGPGTRLTVT.

This clonotype was detected only a few times. V gene TRBV20-1 combines with J gene TRBJ2-5; D gene ambiguous. V lost 2 bases and J lost 5, with 15 bases in between. The CDR3 covers 14 residues. Germline loops: CDR1 DFQATT, CDR2 SNEGSKA (reference sequence). The CDR3 bases are TGCAGTGCTAGAAGAGGAGACCCCCAGGAGACCCAGTACTTC. Protein sequence: CSARRGDPQETQYF.

V is TRBV6-5 and J is TRBJ2-6; TRBD1 or TRBD2 may be the D gene (5 bases each). Trimming pared 1 base from V and 2 bases from J, leaving 15 bases between. The CDR3 length is 18 residues. Looked up from germline, CDR1 is MNHEY and CDR2 is SVGAGI. DNA of the CDR3: TGTGCCAGCAGTTACTTTGGGGGAGTCTCTCCTGGGGCCAACGTCCTGACTTTC. It specifies CASSYFGGVSPGANVLTF.

This clonotype was recorded a few times. The rearrangement uses TRBV29-1 and TRBJ2-7; D is unresolved. The V end was cut by 4 bases, the J end by 3 bases, with 22 bases between. Germline CDR1 SQVTM, CDR2 ANQGSEA. This CDR3 is built from 16 residues. In DNA form, the CDR3 reads TGCAGCGTTGTTTCCCCCGACTCGGAAGGGTACTACGAGCAGTACTTC. Protein: CSVVSPDSEGYYEQYF.

This clonotype has ten or more counts. The chain carries TRBV20-1 and TRBJ1-2; D perhaps matches TRBD1 (6 bases). Germline assignment: CDR1 DFQATT and CDR2 SNEGSKA (reference sequence). The CDR3 is 13 residues long. V was clipped by 4 bases and J by 7 bases, with 16 bases between them. CDR3 nucleotide sequence: TGCAGTGCTACGCCGACAGGCGGGTCTGGCTACACCTTC. This sequence encodes CSATPTGGSGYTF.

The chain uses TRBV7-9 and TRBJ2-7; no definite D call. The CDR3 totals 13 residues. Germline CDR1 is SEHNR and CDR2 is FQNEAQ (reference sequence). V shed 6 bases and J shed 3 bases, with 12 bases lying between them. CDR3 in DNA: TGTGCCAGCAGAGGCGGTTCCCACTACGAGCAGTACTTC. This translates into CASRGGSHYEQYF. The variable domain in full, with the rest retrieved from reference TRBV7-9 and TRBJ2-7, is DTGVSQNPRHKITKRGQNVTFRCDPISEHNRLYWYRQTLGQGPEFLTYFQNEAQLEKSRLLSDRFSAERPKGSFSTLEIQRTEQGDSAMYLCASRGGSHYEQYFGPGTRLTVT.

This chain links TRBV20-1 with TRBJ2-7; the D gene is possibly TRBD2 (5 bases). The CDR3 is made up of 12 amino acids. From germline, CDR1 is DFQATT and CDR2 SNEGSKA (reference sequence). The germline V and J ends were trimmed by 1 base and 6 bases, with 10 bases remaining between them. The CDR3 DNA reads TGCAGTGCTAGAGGGTGGAGGAGCGAGCAGTACTTC. Its protein product is CSARGWRSEQYF.

The chain recombines TRBV29-1 with TRBJ2-7; weak D call: TRBD1 (5 bases). This CDR3 is 14 amino acids long. V dropped 3 bases and J dropped 0 bases, with 12 bases sitting between them. Germline CDR1 is SQVTM and CDR2 is ANQGSEA. The CDR3 region is CSVDEGRGSYEQYF. Here the CDR3 DNA reads TGCAGCGTTGACGAAGGAAGGGGCTCCTACGAGCAGTACTTC.

The chain carries TRBV11-2 and TRBJ2-1, with TRBD2 as a possible D gene (6 bases). Germline CDR1 SGHAT, CDR2 FQNNGV. V gave up 6 bases and J gave up 7 bases, with 13 bases separating them. The CDR3 extends over 13 amino acids. In DNA, the CDR3 is TGTGCCAGCAGGCACGGGACTCGGAATGAGCAGTTCTTC. Encoded protein: CASRHGTRNEQFF.

The J gene is TRBJ2-7, the V gene TRBV5-6, with D unresolved. The germline gives CDR1 SGHDT, CDR2 YYEEEE. This CDR3 comprises 13 residues. V dropped 3 bases and J dropped 3 bases, with 10 bases sitting between them. The CDR3 sequence is CASSSRIGYEQYF. Here the CDR3 DNA reads TGTGCCAGCAGCTCGCGGATTGGCTACGAGCAGTACTTC.

In its sample, this clonotype was seen many times. The gene calls are TRBV6-1 and TRBJ1-3; D is unresolved. Trimming removed 6 bases from V and 0 bases from J, with 9 bases in between. The CDR3 sequence is 14 residues long. The germline V gene has CDR1 MNHNS and CDR2 SASEGT. This CDR3 reads CASRPQSSGNTIYF. DNA for the CDR3: TGTGCCAGCAGACCACAGAGCTCTGGAAACACCATATATTTT.

The chain uses TRBV6-5 and TRBJ1-2; a possible D gene is TRBD1 (6 bases). The CDR3 loop spans 15 amino acids. The ends were cut back, 4 bases at V and 2 bases at J, with 14 bases in the middle. Germline CDR1 is MNHEY and CDR2 is SVGAGI. The CDR3 loop is CASSSSGHQNYGYTF. The CDR3 DNA reads as TGTGCCAGCAGTTCCTCGGGACACCAAAACTATGGCTACACCTTC.

The CDR3 here is CSASGGLAGNPDTQYF. Here the CDR3 DNA reads TGCAGTGCTAGCGGGGGACTAGCGGGAAATCCAGATACGCAGTATTTT. The chain joins TRBV20-1 to TRBJ2-3, with 13 positions matching TRBD2. The CDR3 contains 16 residues. Germline CDR1 is DFQATT and CDR2 is SNEGSKA (reference sequence). Trimming at V came to 3 bases and at J to 4 bases, leaving 7 bases not matched to a gene.

The chain employs TRBV6-2 or TRBV6-3 and TRBJ2-1; 10 bases are shared with TRBD2. The V segment lost 2 bases and the J segment 4 bases; nucleotides outside the gene matches: 5. The CDR3 is made up of 16 amino acids. Germline CDR1 is MNHEY and CDR2 is SVGEGT. In DNA form, the CDR3 reads TGTGCCAGCAGTTACGCTAGCGGGAGTGTGTACAATGAGCAGTTCTTC. It specifies CASSYASGSVYNEQFF.

Only a few counts were recorded for this clonotype. Here the CDR3 DNA reads TGTGCCAGCAGTGATTCAGGGATGCAAGAGACCCAGTACTTC. Protein sequence: CASSDSGMQETQYF. This sequence joins TRBV6-1 and TRBJ2-5; the D gene is possibly TRBD1 (5 bases). The ends were cut back, 3 bases at V and 2 bases at J, with 10 bases in the middle. The CDR3 consists of 14 residues. Germline V lookup: CDR1 MNHNS, CDR2 SASEGT.

This clonotype has a handful of counts. This chain links TRBV7-2 with TRBJ2-7; D unclear. Looked up from germline, CDR1 is SGHTA and CDR2 is FQGNSA. V lost 1 base and J lost 2, with 6 bases in between. The CDR3 has 13 residues. This CDR3 reads CASSLVPAYEQYF. CDR3 in DNA: TGTGCCAGCAGCTTAGTGCCGGCCTACGAGCAGTACTTC.

J is TRBJ2-5 and V is TRBV9, with D tentatively TRBD2 (6 bases). CDR3 length: 15 amino acids. Germline loops: CDR1 SGDLS, CDR2 YYNGEE. Trimming shortened V by 0 bases and J by 2 bases, and 11 bases separated the two germline ends. The CDR3 sequence is CASSVAGRLQETQYF. The CDR3 bases are TGTGCCAGCAGCGTAGCAGGGAGGTTACAAGAGACCCAGTACTTC.

In this sample, this clonotype turned up many times. This chain joins TRBV19 and TRBJ2-1; TRBD2 aligns across 8 bases. Germline trimming cut 6 bases from V and 4 bases from J; bases unmatched to any gene: 2. The CDR3 has 13 amino acids. Germline loops: CDR1 LNHDA, CDR2 SQIVND (reference sequence). The CDR3 region is CASSGRGYNEQFF. Written as DNA, the CDR3 is TGTGCCAGTAGCGGGAGGGGTTACAATGAGCAGTTCTTC.

This clonotype has more than one count but fewer than ten. This rearrangement joins TRBV6-1 to TRBJ1-1; no firm D call. CDR1 is MNHNS, CDR2 SASEGT, per germline. This CDR3 has 14 residues. The ends were cut back, 4 bases at V and 0 bases at J, with 9 bases in the middle. The CDR3 loop reads CASSGTTVNTEAFF. As DNA, the CDR3 is TGTGCCAGCAGTGGCACCACAGTGAACACTGAAGCTTTCTTT.

This clonotype was picked up a small number of times. This chain connects TRBV29-1 to TRBJ2-5, with 8 bases that match TRBD2. The germline CDR1 and CDR2 sequences are SQVTM and ANQGSEA. V gave up 7 bases and J gave up 2 bases; unmatched junction bases: 15. This CDR3 region has 16 residues. CDR3 DNA: TGCAGCGCTAACCCACTAGCGGAAAGGGGGCAAGAGACCCAGTACTTC. Protein: CSANPLAERGQETQYF.

This clonotype was detected a few times. The chain carries TRBV11-2 and TRBJ2-1, with 14 bases aligning to TRBD2. Per the germline V gene, CDR1 is SGHAT and CDR2 is FQNNGV. V lost 4 bases to trimming and J lost 6 bases; unmatched junction nucleotides: 5. The CDR3 contains 16 residues. CDR3 DNA sequence: TGTGCCAGCAGCTCGGCGACTAGCGGGGGGGCCAATGAGCAGTTCTTC. Translated, it gives CASSSATSGGANEQFF.

The V and J genes are TRBV21-1 and TRBJ2-5; TRBD1 was called by the table and not checked on the DNA. TRBV21-1 is a known pseudogene. This CDR3 is 13 amino acids long. CDR3 protein: CASSMEGPETQYF. In nucleotides, the CDR3 is TGTGCCAGCAGCATGGAAGGTCCCGAGACCCAGTACTTC.

This clonotype showed up just a few times. The chain combines TRBV6-2 or TRBV6-3 with TRBJ2-7; 9 positions match TRBD1. CDR1 is MNHEY and CDR2 is SVGEGT in the germline V gene. Trimming at V came to 8 bases and at J to 6 bases, leaving 14 bases not matched to a gene. The CDR3 runs to 15 residues. CDR3 region: CASQTTGTGRTEQYF. The DNA for the CDR3 is TGTGCCAGCCAAACTACCGGGACAGGGAGGACCGAGCAGTACTTC.

The chain has TRBV6-5 and TRBJ2-7; 9 nucleotides align to TRBD1. Germline V gene lookup returns CDR1 MNHEY and CDR2 SVGAGI. CDR3 length: 16 amino acids. Trimming removed 6 bases from V and 0 bases from J; junction bases left unmatched: 9. CDR3 sequence reads: CASSNSRTGASYEQYF. Here the CDR3 DNA reads TGTGCCAGCAGCAATTCGAGGACAGGGGCCTCCTACGAGCAGTACTTC.

The chain is built from TRBV6-2 or TRBV6-3 and TRBJ2-7; maybe TRBD1 (6 bases). Germline V lookup: CDR1 MNHEY, CDR2 SVGEGT. The ends were cut back, 5 bases at V and 2 bases at J, with 16 bases in the middle. The CDR3 consists of 15 residues. CDR3 sequence (DNA): TGTGCCAGCAGTCCCGGGACACGGACTCCCTACGAGCAGTACTTC. It encodes CASSPGTRTPYEQYF.